One sample yielded the 27 T cell receptor beta chains listed below, sequenced in a study of shared clonotypes between healthy human individuals. The method was immunoSEQ multiplex PCR; TCRdb's version includes in-frame clones alone and lacks a portion of them. Here the sample spans more than 2 million clones, more than 90% being singletons. Input material: naive CD4+ T cells sorted from blood. Regarding subset: CD45RA+ positively selected. These receptors all stem from a man between 18 and 35 years old in good health.

The chain uses TRBV4-2 and TRBJ2-3, with unresolved D. This CDR3 comprises 12 residues. V gave up 0 bases and J gave up 5 bases, with 3 bases separating them. Germline-derived CDR1 and CDR2 are LGHNA and YNFKEQ. CDR3 nucleotide sequence: TGTGCCAGCAGCCAAGAACTAGATACGCAGTATTTT. Protein product: CASSQELDTQYF.

The chain recombines TRBV7-6 with TRBJ2-1, with 7 bases matching TRBD2. This CDR3 has 15 amino acids. With 1 base clipped from V and 2 bases from J, the junction kept 2 bases outside the gene matches. Germline CDR1 SGHVS, CDR2 FNYEAQ. The CDR3 sequence: CASSLVAGAYNEQFF. In nucleotides, the CDR3 is TGTGCCAGCAGCTTAGTGGCGGGGGCCTACAATGAGCAGTTCTTC. Based on the CDR3 plus reference TRBV7-6 and TRBJ2-1, the full variable domain is GAGVSQSPRYKVTKRGQDVALRCDPISGHVSLYWYRQALGQGPEFLTYFNYEAQQDKSGLPNDRFSAERPEGSISTLTIQRTEQRDSAMYRCASSLVAGAYNEQFFGPGTRLTVL.

On this clone itself: The junction shows a germline mismatch at one end, possibly a read error. The chain joins TRBV10-3 to TRBJ1-3, with TRBD1 matching 10 bases. Germline V CDR1 and CDR2: ENHRY, SYGVKD. This CDR3 region has 14 residues. The CDR3 region is CAISESPSEGQGLF. CDR3 coding DNA: TGTGCCATCAGTGAGTCCCCCTCGGAGGGACAGGGGCTTTTT.

The chain links TRBV20-1 to TRBJ1-1, with D possibly being TRBD1 (5 bases). The V end was cut by 7 bases, the J end by 11 bases, with 17 bases between. The CDR3 covers 11 residues. Per the germline V gene, CDR1 is DFQATT and CDR2 is SNEGSKA (reference sequence). CDR3 coding DNA: TGCAGTGGGGGACGGGGCGACCGGGCTTTCTTT. Protein sequence: CSGGRGDRAFF.

The genes are TRBV5-5 and TRBJ2-7; D is uncertain. This CDR3 comprises 15 residues. CDR1 is SGHKS, CDR2 YYEKEE, per germline (reference sequence). The V end lost 0 bases, the J end lost 3 bases, and 13 bases lay between the germline ends. CDR3 nucleotide sequence: TGTGCCAGCAGCTTGGCCGTCGGTATAAACTACGAGCAGTACTTC. Its translation: CASSLAVGINYEQYF.

The chain combines TRBV14 with TRBJ2-7, with 9 bases lining up with TRBD2. The trim removed 4 bases at V and 2 bases at J, leaving 6 bases unmatched. CDR3 size: 15 residues. Germline V gives CDR1 SGHDN, CDR2 FVKESK. CDR3 in DNA: TGTGCCAGCAGCCCAAGACTAGCGGCGGCCTACGAGCAGTACTTC. It translates to CASSPRLAAAYEQYF.

The chain recombines TRBV11-2 with TRBJ1-6, with D uncertain. The CDR3 is 11 amino acids. CDR1 and CDR2 from the germline V gene are SGHAT and FQNNGV. Trimming stripped 5 bases from V and 8 bases from J, with 4 bases between. DNA of the CDR3: TGTGCCAGCAGCCAGGATTCACCCCTCCACTTT. This encodes CASSQDSPLHF.

With respect to this clone: The sample has other DNA sequences that encode this CDR3 too. V and J are TRBV4-2 and TRBJ2-5, with a weak D call TRBD2 (7 bases). The CDR3 is 14 amino acids. Germline V lookup: CDR1 LGHNA, CDR2 YNFKEQ. V was trimmed by 0 bases and J by 5 bases, leaving 10 bases between them. The CDR3 DNA is TGTGCCAGCAGCCAAGATAGGGGGGGCGAGACCCAGTACTTC. Its protein product is CASSQDRGGETQYF.

This rearrangement joins TRBV7-9 to TRBJ2-7; D is unresolved. Trimming left V 1 base short and J 0 bases short, with 10 bases between. Germline V CDR1 and CDR2: SEHNR, FQNEAQ (reference sequence). The length of the CDR3 is 15 residues. This chain's CDR3 is CASSLDRLPSYEQYF. The DNA for the CDR3 is TGTGCCAGCAGCTTAGACAGACTGCCCTCCTACGAGCAGTACTTC.

This chain connects TRBV6-5 to TRBJ1-2, with 9 positions matching TRBD1. J lost 6 bases, V lost 6 bases, and 8 bases had no gene match. CDR1 is MNHEY, CDR2 SVGAGI, per germline. The CDR3 is made up of 14 amino acids. The CDR3 region is CASRFNGDRDGYTF. CDR3 bases: TGTGCCAGCAGATTTAATGGGGACAGGGATGGCTACACCTTC.

This clone occurred once. The chain couples TRBV2 to TRBJ1-2; no reliable D call. Germline CDR1 SNHLY, CDR2 FYNNEI. This CDR3 contains 12 residues. V shed 0 bases and J shed 8 bases, with 7 bases lying between them. This chain's CDR3 is CASSEALAGYTF. Here the CDR3 DNA reads TGTGCCAGCAGTGAAGCCCTCGCCGGCTACACCTTC.

Only one count was recorded for this clone. The V gene is TRBV29-1, the J gene TRBJ1-1; tentative D call: TRBD1 (6 bases). Germline-derived CDR1 and CDR2 are SQVTM and ANQGSEA. V gave up 7 bases and J gave up 2 bases, with 11 bases separating them. The CDR3 has 12 residues. The CDR3 region is CSDDRSNTEAFF. DNA of the CDR3: TGCAGCGATGACAGGTCCAACACTGAAGCTTTCTTT.

Points on this clone: This sample also contains other DNA sequences that code for the same CDR3. This chain connects TRBV19 to TRBJ1-1; D remains ambiguous. The CDR3 spans 13 residues. CDR1 is LNHDA, CDR2 SQIVND, per germline (reference sequence). V was shortened by 4 bases and J by 2 bases, with 8 bases between the two germline ends. CDR3 residues: CASSKRENTEAFF. The CDR3 DNA reads as TGTGCCAGTAGTAAACGGGAAAACACTGAAGCTTTCTTT.

In DNA form, the CDR3 reads TGTGCCCCCACGACAGCCGACACCGGGGAGCTGTTTTTT. Its translation: CAPTTADTGELFF. The chain employs TRBV10-3 and TRBJ2-2; maybe TRBD1 (5 bases). CDR3 length: 13 residues. Per germline, CDR1 ENHRY and CDR2 SYGVKD. With 11 bases removed from V and 3 bases from J, the gap between germline ends came to 13 bases.

The CDR3 DNA reads as TGTGCCAGCAGCCCCCTCGGGACTAGCGGGAGTGGGGGGCAAGAGACCCAGTACTTC. It translates to CASSPLGTSGSGGQETQYF. The chain employs TRBV9 and TRBJ2-5; 14 bases fit TRBD2. Germline CDR1 and CDR2: SGDLS and YYNGEE. V gave up 4 bases and J gave up 2 bases; unmatched junction bases: 13. This CDR3 is 19 amino acids long.

V is TRBV7-2 and J is TRBJ1-5; D gene unclear. This CDR3 is built from 16 residues. V lost 5 bases and J lost 4, with 18 bases in between. CDR1 and CDR2 (germline): SGHTA, FQGNSA. CDR3: CASSPSDPWGNQPQHF. CDR3 sequence (DNA): TGTGCCAGCAGCCCCTCAGACCCATGGGGAAATCAGCCCCAGCATTTT.

This clone was observed a single time. The chain employs TRBV27 and TRBJ2-7; TRBD2 agrees at 12 bases. V lost 4 bases to trimming and J lost 0 bases; unmatched junction nucleotides: 1. This CDR3 has 15 amino acids. Germline V CDR1 and CDR2: MNHEY, SMNVEV (reference sequence). Here the CDR3 reads CASSSSGRVSYEQYF. CDR3 DNA sequence: TGTGCCAGCAGTTCTAGCGGGAGGGTCTCCTACGAGCAGTACTTC.

CDR3 sequence reads: CASTPGSKPQHF. The CDR3 nucleotides are TGTGCCAGCACCCCAGGGAGCAAGCCCCAGCATTTT. The chain carries TRBV9 and TRBJ1-5; tentative D call: TRBD1 (5 bases). CDR3 size: 12 residues. V was cut by 6 bases and J by 8 bases, with 12 bases left in between. From germline, CDR1 is SGDLS and CDR2 YYNGEE.

The chain couples TRBV2 to TRBJ2-1; 9 positions match TRBD1. V lost 8 bases to trimming and J lost 6 bases; unmatched junction nucleotides: 8. This CDR3 has 14 amino acids. The germline CDR1 and CDR2 sequences are SNHLY and FYNNEI. This CDR3 reads CASLLETGGNEQFF. Written as DNA, the CDR3 is TGTGCCAGCCTACTTGAGACAGGGGGCAATGAGCAGTTCTTC.

In this sample, this clone turned up once. This rearrangement joins TRBV5-1 to TRBJ1-2; perhaps TRBD1 as D (5 bases). V was shortened by 4 bases and J by 5 bases, with 12 bases between the two germline ends. Germline V gene sequence: CDR1 SGHRS, CDR2 YFSETQ. The CDR3 is made up of 13 amino acids. The DNA of the CDR3 is TGCGCCAGCAGCGAGGGGCCCCGATATGGCTACACCTTC. Translated: CASSEGPRYGYTF.

This rearrangement joins TRBV6-6 to TRBJ1-2; a weak D match, TRBD1 (5 bases). Germline V CDR1 and CDR2: MNHNY, SVGAGI (reference sequence). CDR3 size: 14 residues. V shed 6 bases and J shed 6 bases, with 17 bases lying between them. CDR3 amino acids: CASSLIGGVDGYTF. CDR3 DNA sequence: TGTGCCAGCAGCCTGATCGGGGGGGTTGATGGCTACACCTTC.

The chain links TRBV9 to TRBJ2-5; 8 bases map to TRBD2. The germline CDR1 and CDR2 sequences are SGDLS and YYNGEE. CDR3 length equals 17 residues. V shed 0 bases, J shed 5 bases, and the junction held 12 bases outside the gene matches. The DNA for the CDR3 is TGTGCCAGCAGCGTAGCTACGGGAAGCGGGGGCGGGGAGACCCAGTACTTC. It yields the protein CASSVATGSGGGETQYF.

This clone was picked up a small number of times. The DNA for the CDR3 is TGTGCCAGTACCCCAACAGGGGCTGGTTCACCCCTCCACTTT. Its protein is CASTPTGAGSPLHF. V usage is TRBV19 and J usage is TRBJ1-6; 7 nucleotides match TRBD1. V lost 7 bases to trimming and J lost 9 bases; unmatched junction nucleotides: 9. The germline CDR1 and CDR2 sequences are LNHDA and SQIVND (reference sequence). The CDR3 contains 14 residues. The full variable domain, its missing parts supplied by reference TRBV19 and TRBJ1-6, is DGGITQSPKYLFRKEGQNVTLSCEQNLNHDAMYWYRQDPGQGLRLIYYSQIVNDFQKGDIAEGYSVSREKKESFPLTVTSAQKNPTAFYLCASTPTGAGSPLHFGNGTRLTVT.

This clone has only a few counts. The CDR3 spells CASSGASGYEQYF. The CDR3 DNA reads TGTGCCAGTAGTGGAGCTAGCGGCTACGAGCAGTACTTC. The chain joins TRBV19 to TRBJ2-7, with TRBD2 matching over 7 bases. Germline V gene sequence: CDR1 LNHDA, CDR2 SQIVND (reference sequence). The CDR3 is 13 residues long. Trimming cost V 5 bases and J 3 bases; bases outside gene matches: 4.

The rearrangement joins TRBV29-1 to TRBJ2-5, with 9 bases identical to TRBD1. Germline CDR1 and CDR2: SQVTM and ANQGSEA. V was pared by 5 bases and J by 2 bases, with 6 bases of the junction left unmatched. CDR3 size: 14 residues. The CDR3 sequence is CSVRGTGKQETQYF. CDR3 coding DNA: TGCAGCGTTCGCGGGACAGGGAAGCAAGAGACCCAGTACTTC.

CDR3 in DNA: TGTGCCAGCAGCTTACGTCGGGACAGCACAGATACGCAGTATTTT. Protein sequence: CASSLRRDSTDTQYF. This chain uses TRBV7-2 with TRBJ2-3; the D call may be TRBD1 or TRBD2 (5 bases each). Trimming removed 2 bases from V and 0 bases from J, with 9 bases in between. This CDR3 is 15 amino acids long. Germline values: CDR1 SGHTA, CDR2 FQGNSA.

The chain joins TRBV7-9 to TRBJ1-4, with D possibly being TRBD1 (5 bases). V dropped 5 bases and J dropped 8 bases, with 18 bases sitting between them. CDR1 is SEHNR, CDR2 FQNEAQ, per germline (reference sequence). The CDR3 has 15 amino acids. CDR3 bases: TGTGCCAGCAGCCCGGTGGGGGTAGGGAAGGAAAAACTGTTTTTT. This encodes CASSPVGVGKEKLFF.